This T cell receptor (beta chain) was sequenced during a study of blood T cell repertoires in COVID-19 (dated by TCRdb to the early 2020s). With regard to the full study: The collaborator samples originated in the United States, Italy and Spain and spanned the acute and convalescent phases of COVID-19. HLA class I and class II types, where available, came from metadata supplied by the sample provider rather than from assay-based typing. The repertoires were released in a freely available public database meant as a resource for research on the immune response to SARS-CoV-2. The prospective study material was composed of cDNA or gDNA derived from T cells, B-cell-depleted T cells, or PBMCs. The samples were drawn from two sources: the first 160 participants of the ongoing ImmuneRACE study, and 1,254 subjects contributed by 6 global collaborators. Deeply sampled blood TCRbeta repertoires from subjects exposed to, actively infected with, or recovered from COVID-19 were included in the dataset. The sample metadata nearly always contained a de-identified subject ID, COVID-19 status, age in years and sex. Beyond this particular receptor, the publication reports: The amount of clinical and demographic metadata varied by source and participant and was provided uncurated.

In the prospective study, participants were roughly 18 to 95 years old, resided in approximately 22 geographic areas of the United States, and were enrolled through a virtual design. In the prospective study, participants were assigned to cohorts based on the clinical history participants reported in a screening survey and a study questionnaire. Exposed participants were defined as having been in contact with someone with a PCR-confirmed or clinician-diagnosed COVID-19 case within 2 weeks of study entry. In the prospective study, whole blood, serum and a nasopharyngeal or oropharyngeal swab were collected from each participant by mobile phlebotomists. Participants in the prospective study had the option to provide additional blood draws and questionnaires over a 2-month period. Blood samples from the prospective study were shipped frozen or at room temperature prior to DNA extraction. As concerns this clone: The target of this receptor is not known. Base qualities were left out, and no much larger clone turns up one base away.

The immunoSEQ Assay, a bias-controlled multiplex PCR, was used to amplify TCRbeta CDR3 regions from genomic DNA. For the original study's pipeline: Within the assay, amplification of reference gene primers was used to estimate how many nucleated cells each sample contained. To quantify the absolute abundance of each unique TCRbeta CDR3 rearrangement, sequence reads were collapsed and filtered. For each sample, productive Simpson clonality was calculated as the square root of Simpson's diversity index over productive rearrangements. TCRdb obtained this table from immuneACCESS and retained in-frame rearrangements with V and J assigned. These tables miss some clones; where compared with another copy, unresolved V genes account for less than half of the shortfall, and the remainder is unexplained. That table supplies the V and J calls and clone size; D and trimming were determined from the DNA. A total of around 320,000 clones appear in this sample, 85% to 95% of them only once. The ten largest clonotypes hold almost 4% of the sample.

Material for sequencing was PBMCs or T cells enriched from blood (not recorded which). The TCR comes from a young woman who had been exposed to COVID-19.

The CDR3 reads as follows: CASSQEGTVTYEQYF. The nucleotides are TGCGCCAGCAGCCAAGAAGGCACAGTGACCTACGAGCAGTACTTC. This chain joins TRBV5-1 to TRBJ2-7; no D gene is confidently identified. Relative to germline, V is 4 bases shorter and J is 2 bases shorter, with 16 bases between their ends. Sequences SGHRS (CDR1) and YFSETQ (CDR2) are obtained from the germline V gene. The CDR3 runs 15 amino acids, cysteine and phenylalanine included. Only the CDR3 part of the read is kept: 45 bases, read in frame from the first base.